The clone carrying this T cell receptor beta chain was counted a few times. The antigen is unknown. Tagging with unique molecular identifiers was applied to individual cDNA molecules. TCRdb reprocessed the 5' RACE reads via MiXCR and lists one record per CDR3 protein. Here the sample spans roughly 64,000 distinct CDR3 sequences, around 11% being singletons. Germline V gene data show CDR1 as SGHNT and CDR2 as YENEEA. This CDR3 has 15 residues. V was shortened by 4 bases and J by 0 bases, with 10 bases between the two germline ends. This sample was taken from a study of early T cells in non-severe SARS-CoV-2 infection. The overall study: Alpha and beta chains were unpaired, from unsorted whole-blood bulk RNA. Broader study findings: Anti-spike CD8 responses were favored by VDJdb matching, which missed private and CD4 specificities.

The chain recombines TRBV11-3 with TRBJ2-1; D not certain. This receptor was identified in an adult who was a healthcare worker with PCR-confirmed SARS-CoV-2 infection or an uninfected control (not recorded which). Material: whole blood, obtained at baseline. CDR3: CASSSTSDSYNEQFF. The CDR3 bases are TGTGCCAGCAGCTCGACCTCAGACTCCTACAATGAGCAGTTCTTC.